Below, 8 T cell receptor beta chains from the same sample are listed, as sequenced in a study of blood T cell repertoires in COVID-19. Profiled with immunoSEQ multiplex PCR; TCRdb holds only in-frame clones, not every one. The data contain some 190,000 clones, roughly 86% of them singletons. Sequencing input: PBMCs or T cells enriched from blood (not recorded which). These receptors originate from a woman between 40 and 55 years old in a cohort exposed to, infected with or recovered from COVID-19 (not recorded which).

The CDR3 loop reads CASSVRDRPPGGYTF. CDR3 DNA sequence: TGTGCCAGCAGCGTACGGGACAGGCCCCCGGGGGGCTACACCTTC. This chain uses TRBV28 with TRBJ1-2; 8 bases align to TRBD1. Germline V gives CDR1 MDHEN, CDR2 SYDVKM. V shed 6 bases and J 8 bases; nucleotides not matched to a gene: 14. The CDR3 contains 15 residues.

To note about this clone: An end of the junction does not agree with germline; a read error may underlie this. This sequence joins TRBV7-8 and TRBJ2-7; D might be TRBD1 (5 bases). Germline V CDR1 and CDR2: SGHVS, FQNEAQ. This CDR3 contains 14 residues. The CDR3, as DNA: TGTGCCAGCAGTTTAGGCAGGGCCCCCTACGAGCAGTACTTC. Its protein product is CASSLGRAPYEQYF.

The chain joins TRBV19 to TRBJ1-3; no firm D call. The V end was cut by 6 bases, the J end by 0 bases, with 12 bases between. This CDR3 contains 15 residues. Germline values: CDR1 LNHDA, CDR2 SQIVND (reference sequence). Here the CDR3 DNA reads TGTGCCAGTAGGAGCTCCGAAAACTCTGGAAACACCATATATTTT. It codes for CASRSSENSGNTIYF.

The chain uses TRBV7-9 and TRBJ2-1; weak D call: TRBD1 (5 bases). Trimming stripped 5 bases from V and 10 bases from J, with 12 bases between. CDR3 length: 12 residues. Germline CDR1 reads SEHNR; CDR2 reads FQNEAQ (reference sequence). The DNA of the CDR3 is TGTGCCAGCAGCGAGCCCCGACAGGAGCAGTTCTTC. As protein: CASSEPRQEQFF.

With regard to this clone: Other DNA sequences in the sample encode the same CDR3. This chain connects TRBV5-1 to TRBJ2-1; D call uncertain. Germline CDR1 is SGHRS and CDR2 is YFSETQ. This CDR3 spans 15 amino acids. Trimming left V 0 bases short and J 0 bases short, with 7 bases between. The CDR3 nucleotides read TGCGCCAGCAGCTTGGGAACGAGCTCCTACAATGAGCAGTTCTTC. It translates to CASSLGTSSYNEQFF.

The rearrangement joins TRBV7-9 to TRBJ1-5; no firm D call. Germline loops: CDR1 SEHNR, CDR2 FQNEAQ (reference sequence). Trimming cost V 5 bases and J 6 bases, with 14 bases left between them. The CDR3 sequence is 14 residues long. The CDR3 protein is CASSTMREGQPQHF. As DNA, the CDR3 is TGTGCCAGCAGCACCATGCGCGAGGGTCAGCCCCAGCATTTT.

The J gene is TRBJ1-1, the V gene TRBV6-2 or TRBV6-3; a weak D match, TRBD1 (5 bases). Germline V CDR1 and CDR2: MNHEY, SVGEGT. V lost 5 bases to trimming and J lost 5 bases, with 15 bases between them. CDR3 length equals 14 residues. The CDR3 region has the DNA TGTGCCAGCAGTCGGGGGGGGATAAGAACTGAAGCTTTCTTT. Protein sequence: CASSRGGIRTEAFF.

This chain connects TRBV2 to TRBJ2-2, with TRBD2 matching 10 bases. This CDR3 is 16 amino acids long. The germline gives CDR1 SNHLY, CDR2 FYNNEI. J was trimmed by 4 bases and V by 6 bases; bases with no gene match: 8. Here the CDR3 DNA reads TGTGCCAGCAGCGCCTCTAGCGGGAGTGTCACCGGGGAGCTGTTTTTT. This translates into CASSASSGSVTGELFF.